These 29 T cell receptor beta chains were all obtained from the same sample, sequenced in a study of T cell responses to AZD1222 COVID-19 vaccine. Clones were read by immunoSEQ multiplex PCR, and TCRdb kept only the in-frame ones, dropping some. The table has 140,000 to 150,000 clones, approximately 83% seen once. Specimen: peripheral blood, collected on day 0 of AZD1222 vaccination. These receptors came from an adult in good health.

This chain connects TRBV9 to TRBJ1-2; 9 bases are a match to TRBD1. CDR1 is SGDLS and CDR2 is YYNGEE in the germline V gene. The CDR3 is 14 amino acids. V trimming: 6 bases; J trimming: 3 bases; junction bases outside the gene matches: 6. This chain's CDR3 is CASTTGQGDYGYTF. The DNA of the CDR3 is TGTGCCAGCACCACGGGACAGGGAGACTATGGCTACACCTTC. The variable domain in full, completed from reference TRBV9 and TRBJ1-2, reads DSGVTQTPKHLITATGQRVTLRCSPRSGDLSVYWYQQSLDQGLQFLIQYYNGEERAKGNILERFSAQQFPDLHSELNLSSLELGDSALYFCASTTGQGDYGYTFGSGTRLTVV.

This clone was seen only once. The chain uses TRBV5-4 and TRBJ2-1; D unclear. The V end lost 4 bases, the J end lost 0 bases, and 11 bases lay between the germline ends. The germline V gene encodes CDR1 SGHNT and CDR2 YYREEE (reference sequence). The CDR3 has 15 amino acids. CDR3 sequence reads: CASSVTPSSYNEQFF. The CDR3 coding sequence is TGTGCCAGCAGCGTTACTCCGAGCTCCTACAATGAGCAGTTCTTC. The variable domain in full, completed from reference TRBV5-4 and TRBJ2-1, reads ETGVTQSPTHLIKTRGQQVTLRCSSQSGHNTVSWYQQALGQGPQFIFQYYREEENGRGNFPPRFSGLQFPNYSSELNVNALELDDSALYLCASSVTPSSYNEQFFGPGTRLTVL.

V gene TRBV5-4 combines with J gene TRBJ2-7; D gene ambiguous. Per the germline V gene, CDR1 is SGHNT and CDR2 is YYREEE (reference sequence). V lost 4 bases, J lost 3 bases, and 8 bases lay in between. This CDR3 is 12 amino acids long. CDR3 in amino acids: CASSPRLYEQYF. Here the CDR3 DNA reads TGTGCCAGCAGCCCCCGACTCTACGAGCAGTACTTC.

V usage is TRBV5-6 and J usage is TRBJ2-3; D may be TRBD2 (5 bases). Germline-derived CDR1 and CDR2 are SGHDT and YYEEEE. CDR3 length equals 13 residues. V gave up 1 base and J gave up 6 bases, with 9 bases separating them. CDR3 sequence: CASSLFERDTQYF. The CDR3 coding sequence is TGTGCCAGCAGCTTGTTCGAGCGGGATACGCAGTATTTT.

V is TRBV23-1 and J is TRBJ2-5; D unclear. TRBV23-1 is classed as an ORF, of uncertain function. The V gene lost 4 bases and the J gene lost 7 bases, with 4 bases spanning the gap. The CDR3 contains 10 residues. CDR3 nucleotides: TGCGCCAGCAGTCCCGCGACCCAGTACTTC. Its translation is CASSPATQYF.

The CDR3 bases are TGTGCCAGCAGTACCCTTTCGGCTGGAAACACCATATATTTT. Translated: CASSTLSAGNTIYF. V and J are TRBV6-5 and TRBJ1-3; the D is unclear. The CDR3 totals 14 residues. The germline V and J ends were trimmed by 5 bases and 2 bases, with 10 bases remaining between them. In germline, CDR1 is MNHEY, CDR2 SVGAGI.

This clone has more than one count but fewer than ten. For the CDR3, the DNA is TGTGCCAGCAGCGTTGGGCAGGGGGGAGAAGCTTTCTTT. Its protein product is CASSVGQGGEAFF. This sequence joins TRBV9 and TRBJ1-1, with TRBD1 matching over 7 bases. CDR1 and CDR2 (germline): SGDLS, YYNGEE. Germline trimming cut 2 bases from V and 8 bases from J; bases unmatched to any gene: 6. The CDR3 consists of 13 residues.

The chain joins TRBV3-1 (or the pseudogene TRBV3-2) to TRBJ1-1; D is unresolved. The ends were cut back, 5 bases at V and 1 base at J, with 14 bases in the middle. CDR1 LGHDT and CDR2 YNNKEL come from the germline V gene (reference sequence). This CDR3 is built from 15 residues. This CDR3 is CASSGFSSSNTEAFF. The CDR3 bases are TGTGCCAGCAGCGGTTTCTCCAGCTCGAACACTGAAGCTTTCTTT.

As for this clone: This sample includes further DNA sequences coding for the same CDR3. The chain recombines TRBV5-1 with TRBJ1-2; D gene ambiguous. V was trimmed by 0 bases and J by 6 bases, leaving 6 bases between them. This CDR3 is built from 12 residues. From germline, CDR1 is SGHRS and CDR2 YFSETQ. The CDR3 DNA is TGCGCCAGCAGCTTGGCCGGGGATGGCTACACCTTC. Amino acids: CASSLAGDGYTF.

The chain joins TRBV5-1 to TRBJ1-2; possible D gene TRBD1, 5 bases. V gave up 1 base and J gave up 2 bases, with 15 bases separating them. The CDR3 is 16 amino acids. Per the germline V gene, CDR1 is SGHRS and CDR2 is YFSETQ. CDR3 loop: CASSLTGGASNYGYTF. The CDR3 DNA is TGCGCCAGCAGCTTGACGGGCGGGGCCTCGAACTATGGCTACACCTTC.

The V call is TRBV28, the J call TRBJ1-2; the match to TRBD1 covers 7 bases. V lost 5 bases and J lost 8; bases outside the gene matches: 23. The CDR3 covers 18 residues. In germline, CDR1 is MDHEN, CDR2 SYDVKM. CDR3 sequence reads: CASSAQNLKQGRGGGYTF. DNA of the CDR3: TGTGCCAGCAGTGCTCAAAACCTTAAACAGGGGCGAGGGGGCGGCTACACCTTC.

The V gene is TRBV11-3, the J gene TRBJ1-5; tentative D call: TRBD1 (5 bases). CDR3 size: 16 residues. Germline-derived CDR1 and CDR2 are SGHNT and YENEEA. Between the trimmed V and J ends, which lost 3 bases and 4 bases, there was a span of 16 bases. CDR3 sequence: CASSFNPRGPNQPQHF. For the CDR3, the DNA is TGTGCCAGCAGCTTTAACCCTAGGGGACCTAATCAGCCCCAGCATTTT.

V and J are TRBV4-1 and TRBJ2-6; D unresolved. The CDR3 has 17 residues. Looked up from germline, CDR1 is MGHRA and CDR2 is YSYEKL. The ends were cut back, 0 bases at V and 0 bases at J, with 9 bases in the middle. The CDR3 nucleotides read TGCGCCAGCAGCCAAGAACCGCCGAGCTCTGGGGCCAACGTCCTGACTTTC. Protein product: CASSQEPPSSGANVLTF.

This clone was recorded only once. The chain couples TRBV18 to TRBJ1-6; TRBD1 aligns across 10 bases. With 3 bases clipped from V and 10 bases from J, the junction kept 6 bases outside the gene matches. The CDR3 extends over 15 amino acids. Germline V gives CDR1 KGHSH, CDR2 LQKENI. The CDR3 region is CASSPGQGFGSPLHF. The CDR3, as DNA: TGTGCCAGCTCACCGGGACAGGGGTTTGGGTCACCCCTCCACTTT.

The chain employs TRBV2 and TRBJ2-3; D is possibly TRBD1 (6 bases). The V end lost 2 bases, the J end lost 3 bases, and 9 bases lay between the germline ends. Germline values: CDR1 SNHLY, CDR2 FYNNEI. The CDR3 covers 14 residues. CDR3 nucleotides: TGTGCCAGCAGTGAACGGACAGAGACAGATACGCAGTATTTT. This gives the protein CASSERTETDTQYF.

This chain joins TRBV18 and TRBJ2-1, with D perhaps TRBD2 (5 bases). V was cut by 5 bases and J by 0 bases, with 11 bases left in between. The CDR3 covers 15 residues. The germline V gene encodes CDR1 KGHSH and CDR2 LQKENI. CDR3 DNA: TGTGCCAGCTCAACACTAGGGAGCTCCTACAATGAGCAGTTCTTC. It specifies CASSTLGSSYNEQFF.

The DNA of the CDR3 is TGTGCCAGTAGTATCCCCGACAGGAGCAATCAGCCCCAGCATTTT. Residues: CASSIPDRSNQPQHF. The chain has TRBV19 and TRBJ1-5; possibly TRBD1 for D (6 bases). This CDR3 is built from 15 residues. The germline V gene encodes CDR1 LNHDA and CDR2 SQIVND (reference sequence). The germline V and J ends were trimmed by 3 bases and 1 base, with 10 bases remaining between them.

The rearrangement joins TRBV19 to TRBJ1-2, with D possibly TRBD1 on 5 matching bases. The V and J ends lost 7 bases and 5 bases respectively, with 23 bases between them. The germline V gene encodes CDR1 LNHDA and CDR2 SQIVND (reference sequence). This CDR3 comprises 16 residues. As DNA, the CDR3 is TGTGCCAGTACCGCTCCCCCCGGGACGGGCCGTTATGGCTACACCTTC. Amino acids: CASTAPPGTGRYGYTF.

This sequence joins TRBV18 and TRBJ1-1, with D possibly being TRBD1 (6 bases). The CDR3 sequence is 16 residues long. CDR1 is KGHSH, CDR2 LQKENI, per germline. V was trimmed by 4 bases and J by 3 bases, leaving 18 bases between them. The CDR3 sequence: CASSQPVGQGYTEAFF. CDR3 in DNA: TGTGCCAGCTCACAACCAGTGGGTCAGGGGTACACTGAAGCTTTCTTT.

The chain combines TRBV19 with TRBJ1-3, with D uncertain. There are 12 residues in the CDR3. The germline V gene encodes CDR1 LNHDA and CDR2 SQIVND (reference sequence). Between the trimmed V and J ends, which lost 8 bases and 0 bases, there was a span of 5 bases. The CDR3 DNA is TGTGCCAGTTGGGGCTCTGGAAACACCATATATTTT. Amino acids: CASWGSGNTIYF.

The chain couples TRBV14 to TRBJ2-1; tentative D call: TRBD2 (5 bases). Per germline, CDR1 SGHDN and CDR2 FVKESK. The V and J ends lost 1 base and 7 bases respectively, with 17 bases between them. The CDR3 covers 16 residues. The CDR3 region has the DNA TGTGCCAGCAGCCAAGGTTCCGGGAAAGCAAAAAATGAGCAGTTCTTC. This sequence encodes CASSQGSGKAKNEQFF.

V and J are TRBV7-9 and TRBJ2-3; 7 bases are a match to TRBD2. Trimming at V came to 5 bases and at J to 2 bases, leaving 10 bases not matched to a gene. Germline V gene data show CDR1 as SEHNR and CDR2 as FQNEAQ (reference sequence). The CDR3 contains 16 residues. CDR3 protein: CASSELAARSTDTQYF. As DNA, the CDR3 is TGTGCCAGCAGCGAGCTAGCGGCCAGGTCCACAGATACGCAGTATTTT.

CDR3 amino acids: CASSLVLGRADGYTF. The CDR3 region has the DNA TGTGCCAGCAGCTTAGTTCTGGGCAGGGCCGATGGCTACACCTTC. This chain links TRBV7-9 with TRBJ1-2, with D possibly being TRBD1 (5 bases). The CDR3 length is 15 residues. Per germline, CDR1 SEHNR and CDR2 FQNEAQ (reference sequence). V lost 1 base to trimming and J lost 6 bases, with 15 bases between them.

Written as DNA, the CDR3 is TGCGCCAGCAGCCAAGGACAGGGGGCCTACGAGCAGTACTTC. Translating gives CASSQGQGAYEQYF. The chain recombines TRBV4-1 with TRBJ2-7; 9 bases match TRBD1. Germline-derived CDR1 and CDR2 are MGHRA and YSYEKL. The CDR3 length is 14 residues. The V segment lost 1 base and the J segment 2 bases; nucleotides outside the gene matches: 0.

V is TRBV24-1 and J is TRBJ2-5, with 8 bases matching TRBD1. The CDR3 is 13 residues long. The trim removed 8 bases at V and 5 bases at J, leaving 6 bases unmatched. Germline V gene sequence: CDR1 KGHDR, CDR2 SFDVKD. CDR3 nucleotide sequence: TGTGCCACCATACACGGACAGGGTGAGACCCAGTACTTC. This encodes CATIHGQGETQYF.

This chain connects TRBV3-1 (or the pseudogene TRBV3-2) to TRBJ1-2; tentative D call: TRBD1 (6 bases). Per the germline V gene, CDR1 is LGHDT and CDR2 is YNNKEL (reference sequence). With 3 bases removed from V and 3 bases from J, the gap between germline ends came to 11 bases. CDR3 length equals 14 residues. The DNA for the CDR3 is TGTGCCAGCAGCCAGCGGGGGGGGCACTATGGCTACACCTTC. This codes for CASSQRGGHYGYTF.

J is TRBJ2-7 and V is TRBV30, with 7 bases identical to TRBD2. There are 15 residues in the CDR3. Germline trimming cut 1 base from V and 2 bases from J; bases unmatched to any gene: 8. Germline CDR1 GTSNPN, CDR2 SVGIG (reference sequence). The CDR3 here is CAWSDYREAPYEQYF. The CDR3 bases are TGTGCCTGGAGTGATTACCGGGAGGCCCCCTACGAGCAGTACTTC.

The gene calls are TRBV5-6 and TRBJ2-3; 9 nucleotides agree with TRBD2. This CDR3 contains 14 residues. Germline CDR1 reads SGHDT; CDR2 reads YYEEEE. V lost 0 bases to trimming and J lost 8 bases; unmatched junction nucleotides: 4. The CDR3 spells CASSLGSGRITQYF. The CDR3 DNA reads as TGTGCCAGCAGCTTGGGTAGCGGGAGAATTACGCAGTATTTT.

The chain recombines TRBV6-1 with TRBJ2-7, with 9 bases that match TRBD1. The germline V gene encodes CDR1 MNHNS and CDR2 SASEGT. The ends lost 2 bases at V and 5 bases at J; junction bases unmatched: 7. The CDR3 is made up of 15 amino acids. The CDR3 DNA is TGTGCCAGCAGTGAAAGAGGACAGGGGAGTCACGAGCAGTACTTC. Its protein is CASSERGQGSHEQYF.